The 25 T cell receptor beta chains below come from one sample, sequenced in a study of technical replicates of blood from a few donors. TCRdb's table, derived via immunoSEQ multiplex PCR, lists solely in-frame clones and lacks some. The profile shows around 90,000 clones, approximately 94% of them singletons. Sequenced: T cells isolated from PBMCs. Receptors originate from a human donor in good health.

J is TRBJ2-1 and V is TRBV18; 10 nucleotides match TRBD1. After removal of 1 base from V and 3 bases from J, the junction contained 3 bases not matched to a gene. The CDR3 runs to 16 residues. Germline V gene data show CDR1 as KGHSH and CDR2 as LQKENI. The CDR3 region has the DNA TGTGCCAGCTCACCACGGACAGGGGGGGTCTACAATGAGCAGTTCTTC. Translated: CASSPRTGGVYNEQFF.

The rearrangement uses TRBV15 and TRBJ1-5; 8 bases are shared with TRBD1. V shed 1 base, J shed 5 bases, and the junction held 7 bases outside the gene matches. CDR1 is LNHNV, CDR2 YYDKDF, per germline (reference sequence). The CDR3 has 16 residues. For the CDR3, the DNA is TGTGCCACCAGCAGAGGAACAGGGGGAAGGGATCAGCCCCAGCATTTT. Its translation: CATSRGTGGRDQPQHF.

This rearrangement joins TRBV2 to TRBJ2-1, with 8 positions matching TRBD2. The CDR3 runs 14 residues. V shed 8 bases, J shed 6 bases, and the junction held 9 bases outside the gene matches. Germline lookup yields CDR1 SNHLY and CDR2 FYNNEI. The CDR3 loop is CASLGLGLFNEQFF. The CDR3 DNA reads TGTGCCAGCCTGGGACTAGGGCTTTTCAATGAGCAGTTCTTC.

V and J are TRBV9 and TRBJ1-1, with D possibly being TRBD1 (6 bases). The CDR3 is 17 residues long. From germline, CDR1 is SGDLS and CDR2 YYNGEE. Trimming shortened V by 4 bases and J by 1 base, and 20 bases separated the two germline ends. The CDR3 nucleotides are TGTGCCAGCAGCACCCTCCTAGGGGGGGCGGGGAACACTGAAGCTTTCTTT. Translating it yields CASSTLLGGAGNTEAFF.

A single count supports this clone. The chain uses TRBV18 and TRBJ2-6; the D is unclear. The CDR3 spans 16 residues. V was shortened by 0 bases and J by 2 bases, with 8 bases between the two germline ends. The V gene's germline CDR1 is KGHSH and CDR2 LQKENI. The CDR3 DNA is TGTGCCAGCTCACCACCTTACAGAGCTGGGGCCAACGTCCTGACTTTC. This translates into CASSPPYRAGANVLTF.

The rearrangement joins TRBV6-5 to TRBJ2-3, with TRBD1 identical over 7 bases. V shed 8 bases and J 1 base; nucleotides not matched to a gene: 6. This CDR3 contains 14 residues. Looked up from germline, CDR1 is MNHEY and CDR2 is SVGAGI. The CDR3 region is CASARQGGTDTQYF. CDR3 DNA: TGTGCCAGCGCTAGACAGGGCGGCACAGATACGCAGTATTTT.

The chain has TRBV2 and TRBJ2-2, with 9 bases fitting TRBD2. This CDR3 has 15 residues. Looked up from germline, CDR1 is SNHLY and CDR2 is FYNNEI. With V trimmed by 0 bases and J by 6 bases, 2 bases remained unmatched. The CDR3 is CASSEARGRAGELFF. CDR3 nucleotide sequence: TGTGCCAGCAGTGAAGCTCGCGGGAGGGCCGGGGAGCTGTTTTTT.

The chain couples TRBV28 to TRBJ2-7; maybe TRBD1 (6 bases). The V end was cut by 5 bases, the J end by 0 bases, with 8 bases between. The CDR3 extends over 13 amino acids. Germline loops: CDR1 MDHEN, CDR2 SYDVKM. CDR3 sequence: CASSGQLSYEQYF. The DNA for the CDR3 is TGTGCCAGCAGTGGACAGCTCTCCTACGAGCAGTACTTC.

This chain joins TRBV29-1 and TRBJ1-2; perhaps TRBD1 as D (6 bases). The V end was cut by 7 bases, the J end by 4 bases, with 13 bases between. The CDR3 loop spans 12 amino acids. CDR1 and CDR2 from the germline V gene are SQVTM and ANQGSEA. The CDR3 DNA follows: TGCAGCGCGACAGGAGACGTCTATGGCTACACCTTC. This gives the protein CSATGDVYGYTF.

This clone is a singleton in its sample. Here the CDR3 DNA reads TGTGCCAGCAGAAAACAGGGGGCAACCTACGAGCAGTACTTC. Protein: CASRKQGATYEQYF. The chain has TRBV9 and TRBJ2-7; 9 positions agree with TRBD1. CDR3 size: 14 residues. The V gene end was trimmed by 5 bases and the J gene end by 2 bases; junction bases not matched to a gene: 5. Germline CDR1 and CDR2: SGDLS and YYNGEE.

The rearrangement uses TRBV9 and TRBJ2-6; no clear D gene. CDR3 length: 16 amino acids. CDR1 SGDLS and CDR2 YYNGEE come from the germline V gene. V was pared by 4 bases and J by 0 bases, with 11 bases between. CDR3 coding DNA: TGTGCCAGCAGCCCCCAGGCGAACTCTGGGGCCAACGTCCTGACTTTC. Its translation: CASSPQANSGANVLTF.

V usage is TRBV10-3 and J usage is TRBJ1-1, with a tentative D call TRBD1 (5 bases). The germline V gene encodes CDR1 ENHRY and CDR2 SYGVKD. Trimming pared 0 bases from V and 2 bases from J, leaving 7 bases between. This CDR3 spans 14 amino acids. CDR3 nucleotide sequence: TGTGCCATCAGTGAGTCGGACAAAAACACTGAAGCTTTCTTT. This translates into CAISESDKNTEAFF.

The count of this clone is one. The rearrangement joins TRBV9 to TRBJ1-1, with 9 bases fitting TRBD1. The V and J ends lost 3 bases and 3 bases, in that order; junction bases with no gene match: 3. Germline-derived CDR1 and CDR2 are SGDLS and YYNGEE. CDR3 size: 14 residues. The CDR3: CASSETGGDTEAFF. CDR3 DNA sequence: TGTGCCAGCAGCGAGACAGGGGGGGACACTGAAGCTTTCTTT.

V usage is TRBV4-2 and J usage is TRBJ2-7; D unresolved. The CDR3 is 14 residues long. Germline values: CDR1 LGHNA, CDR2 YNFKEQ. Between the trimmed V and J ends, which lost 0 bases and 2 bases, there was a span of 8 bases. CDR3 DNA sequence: TGTGCCAGCAGCCAAGATGGCCTTACCTACGAGCAGTACTTC. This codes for CASSQDGLTYEQYF.

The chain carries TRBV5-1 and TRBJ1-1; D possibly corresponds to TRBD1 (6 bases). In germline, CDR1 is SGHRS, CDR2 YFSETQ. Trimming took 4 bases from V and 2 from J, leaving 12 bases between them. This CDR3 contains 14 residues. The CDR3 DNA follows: TGCGCCAGCAGCCAGGGGACCTTAAACACTGAAGCTTTCTTT. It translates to CASSQGTLNTEAFF.

This CDR3 reads CASSQDLRSLNTEAFF. As DNA, the CDR3 is TGCGCCAGCAGCCAAGATCTGAGGTCCCTGAACACTGAAGCTTTCTTT. The chain links TRBV4-3 to TRBJ1-1; no clear D. CDR3 length equals 16 residues. The germline gives CDR1 LGHNA, CDR2 YSLEER. Trimming removed 0 bases at V and 0 bases at J, with 11 bases between.

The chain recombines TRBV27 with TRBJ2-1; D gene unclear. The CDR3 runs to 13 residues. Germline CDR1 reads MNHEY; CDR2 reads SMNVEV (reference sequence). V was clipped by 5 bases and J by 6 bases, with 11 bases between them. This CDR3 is CASSLSRRNEQFF. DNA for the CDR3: TGTGCCAGCAGTCTCTCTAGACGCAATGAGCAGTTCTTC.

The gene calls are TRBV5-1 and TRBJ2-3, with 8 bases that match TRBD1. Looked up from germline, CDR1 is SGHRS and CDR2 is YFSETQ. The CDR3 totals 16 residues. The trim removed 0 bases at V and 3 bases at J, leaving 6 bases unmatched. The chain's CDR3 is CASSLGQGLETDTQYF. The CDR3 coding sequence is TGCGCCAGCAGCTTGGGACAGGGGCTGGAAACAGATACGCAGTATTTT.

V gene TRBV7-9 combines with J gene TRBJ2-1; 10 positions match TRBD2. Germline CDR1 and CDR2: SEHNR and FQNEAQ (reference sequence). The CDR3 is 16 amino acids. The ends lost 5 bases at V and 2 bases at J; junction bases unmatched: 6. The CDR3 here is CASSPTSGSTYNEQFF. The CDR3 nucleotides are TGTGCCAGCAGCCCGACTAGCGGGTCTACCTACAATGAGCAGTTCTTC.

The DNA for the CDR3 is TGTGCCTCCTCAGAAGCGGGGCCGGGGCAGTACTTC. This sequence encodes CASSEAGPGQYF. The V gene is TRBV10-3, the J gene TRBJ2-7; 7 bases are shared with TRBD2. CDR3 size: 12 residues. Germline CDR1 ENHRY, CDR2 SYGVKD. V lost 11 bases to trimming and J lost 9 bases; unmatched junction nucleotides: 13.

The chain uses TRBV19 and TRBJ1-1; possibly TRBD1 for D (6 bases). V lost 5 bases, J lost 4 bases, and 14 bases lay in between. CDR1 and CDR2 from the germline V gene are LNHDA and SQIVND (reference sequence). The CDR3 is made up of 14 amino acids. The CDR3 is CASSWARGTTEAFF. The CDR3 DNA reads TGTGCCAGTAGTTGGGCCAGGGGAACCACTGAAGCTTTCTTT.

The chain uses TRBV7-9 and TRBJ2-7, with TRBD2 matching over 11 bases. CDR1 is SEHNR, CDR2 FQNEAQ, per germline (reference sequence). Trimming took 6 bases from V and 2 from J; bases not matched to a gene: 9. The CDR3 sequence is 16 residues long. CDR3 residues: CASSRTTSGKTYEQYF. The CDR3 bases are TGTGCCAGCAGTCGTACGACTAGCGGGAAAACCTACGAGCAGTACTTC.

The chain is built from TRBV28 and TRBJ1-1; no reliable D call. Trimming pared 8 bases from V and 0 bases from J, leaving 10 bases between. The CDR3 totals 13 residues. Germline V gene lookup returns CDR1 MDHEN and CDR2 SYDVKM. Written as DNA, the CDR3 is TGTGCCAGCGAAGAGGAAGTGAACACTGAAGCTTTCTTT. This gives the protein CASEEEVNTEAFF.

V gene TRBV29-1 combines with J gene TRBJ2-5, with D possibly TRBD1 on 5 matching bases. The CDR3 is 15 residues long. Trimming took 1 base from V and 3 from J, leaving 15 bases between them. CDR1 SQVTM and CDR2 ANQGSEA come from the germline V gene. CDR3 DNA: TGCAGCGTTGAAGGGCAGGGTACGGACGAAGAGACCCAGTACTTC. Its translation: CSVEGQGTDEETQYF.

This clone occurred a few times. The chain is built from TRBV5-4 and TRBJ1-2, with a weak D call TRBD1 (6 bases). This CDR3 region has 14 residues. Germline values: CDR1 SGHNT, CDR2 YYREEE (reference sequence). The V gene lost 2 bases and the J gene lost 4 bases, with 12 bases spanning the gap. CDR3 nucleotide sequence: TGTGCCAGCAGCTTACAGGGCATCGCCTATGGCTACACCTTC. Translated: CASSLQGIAYGYTF. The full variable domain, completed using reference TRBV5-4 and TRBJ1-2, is ETGVTQSPTHLIKTRGQQVTLRCSSQSGHNTVSWYQQALGQGPQFIFQYYREEENGRGNFPPRFSGLQFPNYSSELNVNALELDDSALYLCASSLQGIAYGYTFGSGTRLTVV.